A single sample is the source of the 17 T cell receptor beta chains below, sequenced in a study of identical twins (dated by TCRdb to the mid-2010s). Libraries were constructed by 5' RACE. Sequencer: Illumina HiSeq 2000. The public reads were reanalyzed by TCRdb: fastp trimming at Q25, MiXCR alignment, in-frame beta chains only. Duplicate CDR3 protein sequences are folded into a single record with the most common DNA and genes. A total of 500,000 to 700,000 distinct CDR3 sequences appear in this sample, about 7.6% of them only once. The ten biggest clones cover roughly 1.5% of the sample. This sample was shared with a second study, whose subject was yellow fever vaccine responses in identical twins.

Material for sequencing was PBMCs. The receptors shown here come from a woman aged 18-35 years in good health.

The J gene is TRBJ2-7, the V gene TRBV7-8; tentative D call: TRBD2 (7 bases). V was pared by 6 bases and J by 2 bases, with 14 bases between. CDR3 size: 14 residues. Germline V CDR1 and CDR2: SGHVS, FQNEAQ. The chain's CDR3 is CASRGREGAYEQYF. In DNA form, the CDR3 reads TGTGCCAGCAGGGGGAGGGAGGGGGCCTACGAGCAGTACTTC.

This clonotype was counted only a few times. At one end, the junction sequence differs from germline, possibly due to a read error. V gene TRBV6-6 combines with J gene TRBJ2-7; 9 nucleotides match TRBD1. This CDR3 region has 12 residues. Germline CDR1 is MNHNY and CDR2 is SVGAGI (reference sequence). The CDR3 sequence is CASSLGDREEAF. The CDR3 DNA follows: TGTGCCAGCAGCTTGGGGGACAGGGAAGAAGCCTTC.

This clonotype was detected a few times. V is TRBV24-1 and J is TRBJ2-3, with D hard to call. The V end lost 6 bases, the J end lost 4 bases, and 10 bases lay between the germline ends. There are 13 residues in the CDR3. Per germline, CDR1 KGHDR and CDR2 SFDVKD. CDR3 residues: CATSPQVPDTQYF. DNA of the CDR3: TGTGCCACCAGTCCCCAGGTCCCAGATACGCAGTATTTT.

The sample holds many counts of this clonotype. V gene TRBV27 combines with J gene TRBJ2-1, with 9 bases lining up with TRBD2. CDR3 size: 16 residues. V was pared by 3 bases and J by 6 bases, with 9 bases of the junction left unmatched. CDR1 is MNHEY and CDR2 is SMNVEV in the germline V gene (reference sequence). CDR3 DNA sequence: TGTGCCAGCAGTTTTGGGCGGGAGGGCCTAGGCAATGAGCAGTTCTTC. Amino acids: CASSFGREGLGNEQFF.

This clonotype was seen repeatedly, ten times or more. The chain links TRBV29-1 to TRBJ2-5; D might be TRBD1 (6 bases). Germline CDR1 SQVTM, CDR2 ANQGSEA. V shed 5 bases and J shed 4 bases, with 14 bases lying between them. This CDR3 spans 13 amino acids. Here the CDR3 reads CSVPGHRPETQYF. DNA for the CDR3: TGCAGCGTTCCGGGACACCGTCCAGAGACCCAGTACTTC.

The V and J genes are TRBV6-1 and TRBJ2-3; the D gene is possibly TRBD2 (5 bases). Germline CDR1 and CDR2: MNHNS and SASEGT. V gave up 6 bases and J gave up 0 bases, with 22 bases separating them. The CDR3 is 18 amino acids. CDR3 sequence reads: CASSSGFLASFSTDTQYF. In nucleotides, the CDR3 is TGTGCCAGCAGCTCGGGATTCCTAGCATCCTTTAGCACAGATACGCAGTATTTT.

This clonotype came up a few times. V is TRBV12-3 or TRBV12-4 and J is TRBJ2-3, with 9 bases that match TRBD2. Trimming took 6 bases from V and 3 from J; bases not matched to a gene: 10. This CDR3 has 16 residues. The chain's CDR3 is CASSPIAGAGTDTQYF. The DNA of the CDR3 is TGTGCCAGCAGCCCAATAGCGGGAGCTGGAACAGATACGCAGTATTTT.

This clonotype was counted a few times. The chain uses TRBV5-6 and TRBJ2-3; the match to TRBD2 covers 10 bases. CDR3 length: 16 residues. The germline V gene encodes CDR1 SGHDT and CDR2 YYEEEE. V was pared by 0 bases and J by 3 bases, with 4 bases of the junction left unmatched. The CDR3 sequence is CASSLASTSGTDTQYF. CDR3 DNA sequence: TGTGCCAGCAGCTTGGCCTCGACTAGCGGGACAGATACGCAGTATTTT.

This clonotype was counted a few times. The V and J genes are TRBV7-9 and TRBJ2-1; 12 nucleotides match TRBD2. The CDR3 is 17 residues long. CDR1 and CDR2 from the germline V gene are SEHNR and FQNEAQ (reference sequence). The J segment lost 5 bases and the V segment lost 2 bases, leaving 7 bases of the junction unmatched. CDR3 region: CASSLIGTSGLHNEQFF. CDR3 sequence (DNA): TGTGCCAGCAGCTTAATCGGGACTAGCGGGCTACACAATGAGCAGTTCTTC. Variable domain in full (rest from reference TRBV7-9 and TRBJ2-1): DTGVSQNPRHKITKRGQNVTFRCDPISEHNRLYWYRQTLGQGPEFLTYFQNEAQLEKSRLLSDRFSAERPKGSFSTLEIQRTEQGDSAMYLCASSLIGTSGLHNEQFFGPGTRLTVL.

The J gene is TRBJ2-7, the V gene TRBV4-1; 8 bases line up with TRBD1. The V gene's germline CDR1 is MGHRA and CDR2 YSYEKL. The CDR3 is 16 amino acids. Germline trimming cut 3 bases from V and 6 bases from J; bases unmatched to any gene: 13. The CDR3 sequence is CASSQHTSGQGVEQYV. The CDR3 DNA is TGCGCCAGCAGCCAGCATACTTCAGGACAGGGAGTCGAGCAGTACGTC.

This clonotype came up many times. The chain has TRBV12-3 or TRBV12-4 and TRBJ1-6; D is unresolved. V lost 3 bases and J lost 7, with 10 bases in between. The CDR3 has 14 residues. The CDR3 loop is CASSFGQLNSPLHF. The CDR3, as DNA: TGTGCCAGCAGTTTCGGGCAGCTCAATTCACCCCTCCACTTT.

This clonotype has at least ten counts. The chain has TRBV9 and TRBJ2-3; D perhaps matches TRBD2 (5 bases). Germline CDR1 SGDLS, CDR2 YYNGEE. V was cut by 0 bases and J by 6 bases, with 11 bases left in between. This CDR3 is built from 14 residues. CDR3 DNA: TGTGCCAGCAGCGTAGGGGCCCCGGGGGATACGCAGTATTTT. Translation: CASSVGAPGDTQYF.

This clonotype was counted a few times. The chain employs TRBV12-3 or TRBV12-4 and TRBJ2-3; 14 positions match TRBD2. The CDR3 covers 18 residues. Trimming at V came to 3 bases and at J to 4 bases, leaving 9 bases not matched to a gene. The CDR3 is CASSLGTSGGTRSDTQYF. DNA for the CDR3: TGTGCCAGCAGTTTGGGGACTAGCGGGGGTACCAGATCAGATACGCAGTATTTT.

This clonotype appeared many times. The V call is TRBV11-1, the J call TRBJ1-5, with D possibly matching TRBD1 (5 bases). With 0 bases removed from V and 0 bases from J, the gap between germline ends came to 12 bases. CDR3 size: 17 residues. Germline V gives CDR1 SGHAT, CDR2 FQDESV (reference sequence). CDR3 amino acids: CASSLAITGFSNQPQHF. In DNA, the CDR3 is TGTGCCAGCAGCTTAGCGATCACAGGCTTTAGCAATCAGCCCCAGCATTTT.

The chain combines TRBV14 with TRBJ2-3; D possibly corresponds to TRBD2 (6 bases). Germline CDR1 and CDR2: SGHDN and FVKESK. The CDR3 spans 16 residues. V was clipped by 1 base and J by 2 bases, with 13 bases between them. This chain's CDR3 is CASSQGGRGTTDTQYF. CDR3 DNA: TGTGCCAGCAGCCAAGGTGGCCGGGGGACCACAGATACGCAGTATTTT. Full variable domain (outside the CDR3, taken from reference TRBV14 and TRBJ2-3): EAGVTQFPSHSVIEKGQTVTLRCDPISGHDNLYWYRRVMGKEIKFLLHFVKESKQDESGMPNNRFLAERTGGTYSTLKVQPAELEDSGVYFCASSQGGRGTTDTQYFGPGTRLTVL.

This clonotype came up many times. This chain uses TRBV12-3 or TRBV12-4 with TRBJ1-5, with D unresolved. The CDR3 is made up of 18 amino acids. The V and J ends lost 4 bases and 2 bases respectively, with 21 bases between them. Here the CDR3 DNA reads TGTGCCAGCAGTTACGAGACGGAATCAACTGGGCGCAATCAGCCCCAGCATTTT. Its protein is CASSYETESTGRNQPQHF.

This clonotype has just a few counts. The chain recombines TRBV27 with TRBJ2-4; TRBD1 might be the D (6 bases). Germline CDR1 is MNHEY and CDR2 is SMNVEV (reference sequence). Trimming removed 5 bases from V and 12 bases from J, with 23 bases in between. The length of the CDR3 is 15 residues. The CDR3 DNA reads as TGTGCCAGCAGTGACAGACAAGGGGGTCGTGCGGATCAGTACTTC. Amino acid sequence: CASSDRQGGRADQYF.